The source of this T cell receptor beta chain is a study of T cells after posttransplantation cyclophosphamide. Study outcomes and limitations: Blood and skin or GI T cell repertoires showed limited TRB overlap.

Germline CDR1 SGHRS, CDR2 YFSETQ. V lost 0 bases and J lost 4, with 12 bases in between. There are 15 residues in the CDR3. A word on this clone: Antigen specificity is unknown. Other DNA sequences in the same sample also yield this CDR3.

Sequenced by immunoSEQ multiplex PCR; TCRdb stores in-frame clones only, minus some. The sample yields 12,000 or so clones, 80% to 90% seen once. Treatment was busulfan-fludarabine conditioning, a marrow graft, and cyclophosphamide on days +3 and +4. The gene calls are TRBV5-1 and TRBJ2-3, with a tentative D call TRBD1 (7 bases). This receptor was taken from a female patient aged 45-60 years who received an allogeneic stem cell transplant from a related donor, was CMV-positive, and had no GVHD. Some T cells may have originated in the graft donor. The sequenced sample was PBMCs, obtained after allogeneic stem cell transplant with posttransplant cyclophosphamide. The DNA for the CDR3 is TGCGCCAGCAGCTTGGGGCAGGGGGGCGCAGATACGCAGTATTTT. Its protein product is CASSLGQGGADTQYF. Full variable domain (missing parts from reference TRBV5-1 and TRBJ2-3): KAGVTQTPRYLIKTRGQQVTLSCSPISGHRSVSWYQQTPGQGLQFLFEYFSETQRNKGNFPGRFSGRQFSNSRSEMNVSTLELGDSALYLCASSLGQGGADTQYFGPGTRLTVL.